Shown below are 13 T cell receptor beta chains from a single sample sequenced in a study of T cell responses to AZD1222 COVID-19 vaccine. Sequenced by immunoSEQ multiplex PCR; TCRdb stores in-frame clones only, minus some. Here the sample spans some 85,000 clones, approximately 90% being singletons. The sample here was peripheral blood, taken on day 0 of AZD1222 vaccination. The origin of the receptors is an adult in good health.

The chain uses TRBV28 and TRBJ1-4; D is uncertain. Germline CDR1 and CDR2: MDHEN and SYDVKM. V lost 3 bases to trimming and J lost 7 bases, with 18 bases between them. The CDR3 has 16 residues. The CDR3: CASSFVPPRQSEKLFF. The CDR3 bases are TGTGCCAGCAGTTTTGTTCCCCCCAGGCAGAGTGAAAAACTGTTTTTT.

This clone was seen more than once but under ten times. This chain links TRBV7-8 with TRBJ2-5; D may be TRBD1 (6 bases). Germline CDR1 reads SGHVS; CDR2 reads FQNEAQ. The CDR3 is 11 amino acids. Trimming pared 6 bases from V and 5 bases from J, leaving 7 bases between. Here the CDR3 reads CASRRGETQYF. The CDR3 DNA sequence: TGTGCCAGCAGGAGGGGGGAGACCCAGTACTTC.

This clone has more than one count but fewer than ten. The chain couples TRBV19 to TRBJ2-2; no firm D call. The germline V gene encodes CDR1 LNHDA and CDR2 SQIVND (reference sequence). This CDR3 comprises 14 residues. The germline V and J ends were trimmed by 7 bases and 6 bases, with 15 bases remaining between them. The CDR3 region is CASNVAPTAGELFF. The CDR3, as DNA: TGTGCCAGTAACGTAGCCCCAACGGCCGGGGAGCTGTTTTTT.

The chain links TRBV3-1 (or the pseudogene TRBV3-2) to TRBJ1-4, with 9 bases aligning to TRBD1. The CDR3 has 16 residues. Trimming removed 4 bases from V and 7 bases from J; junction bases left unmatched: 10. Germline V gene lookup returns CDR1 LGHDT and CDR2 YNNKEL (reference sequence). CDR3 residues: CASSLSSGQGGEKLFF. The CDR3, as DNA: TGTGCCAGCAGCCTCTCGTCGGGACAGGGAGGTGAAAAACTGTTTTTT.

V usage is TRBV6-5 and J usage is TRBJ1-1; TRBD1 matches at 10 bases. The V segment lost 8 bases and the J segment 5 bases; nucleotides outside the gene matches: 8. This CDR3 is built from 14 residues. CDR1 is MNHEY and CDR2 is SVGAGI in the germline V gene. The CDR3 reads CASVPGTGVTEAFF. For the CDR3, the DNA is TGTGCCAGCGTGCCCGGGACAGGGGTAACTGAAGCTTTCTTT.

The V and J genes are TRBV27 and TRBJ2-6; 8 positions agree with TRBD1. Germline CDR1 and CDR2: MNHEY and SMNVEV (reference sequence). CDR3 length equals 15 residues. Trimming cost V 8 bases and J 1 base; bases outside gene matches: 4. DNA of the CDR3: TGTGCCAGCGGACAGGGAAGATCTGGGGCCAACGTCCTGACTTTC. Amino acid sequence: CASGQGRSGANVLTF.

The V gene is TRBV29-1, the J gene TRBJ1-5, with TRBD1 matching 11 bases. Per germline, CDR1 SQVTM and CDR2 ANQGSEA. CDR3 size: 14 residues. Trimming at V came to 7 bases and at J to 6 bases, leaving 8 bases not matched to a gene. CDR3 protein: CSARTGGAPQPQHF. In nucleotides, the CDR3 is TGCAGCGCCCGGACAGGGGGCGCGCCTCAGCCCCAGCATTTT.

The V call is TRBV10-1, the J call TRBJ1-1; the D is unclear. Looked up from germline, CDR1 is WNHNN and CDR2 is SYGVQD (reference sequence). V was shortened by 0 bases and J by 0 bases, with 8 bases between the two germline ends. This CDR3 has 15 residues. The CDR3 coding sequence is TGCGCCAGCAGTGAGTCGGGCAGCATGAACACTGAAGCTTTCTTT. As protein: CASSESGSMNTEAFF.

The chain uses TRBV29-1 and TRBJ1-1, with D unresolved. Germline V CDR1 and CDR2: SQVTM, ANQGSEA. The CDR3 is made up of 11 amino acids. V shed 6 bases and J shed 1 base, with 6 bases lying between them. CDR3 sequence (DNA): TGCAGCGTGGGCGAGAACACTGAAGCTTTCTTT. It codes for CSVGENTEAFF.

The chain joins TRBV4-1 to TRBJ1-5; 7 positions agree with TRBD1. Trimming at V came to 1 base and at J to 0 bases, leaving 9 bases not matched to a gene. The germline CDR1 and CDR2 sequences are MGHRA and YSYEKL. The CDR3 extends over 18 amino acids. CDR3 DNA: TGCGCCAGCAGCCAAGGGGCCCTTACAGGGGATAGCAATCAGCCCCAGCATTTT. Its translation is CASSQGALTGDSNQPQHF.

CDR3 sequence (DNA): TGTGCCAGCACCCCAGGGACCTACACTGAAGCTTTCTTT. Protein product: CASTPGTYTEAFF. This chain links TRBV25-1 with TRBJ1-1, with D possibly matching TRBD1 (5 bases). Germline loops: CDR1 MGHDK, CDR2 SYGVNS. The CDR3 sequence is 13 residues long. The germline V and J ends were trimmed by 7 bases and 3 bases, with 12 bases remaining between them.

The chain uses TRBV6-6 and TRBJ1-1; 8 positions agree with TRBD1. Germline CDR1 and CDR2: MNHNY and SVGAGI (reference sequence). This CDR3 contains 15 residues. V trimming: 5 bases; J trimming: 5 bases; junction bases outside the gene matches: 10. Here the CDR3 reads CASSPTRTGRTEAFF. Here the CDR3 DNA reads TGTGCCAGCAGTCCGACGCGGACAGGGAGAACTGAAGCTTTCTTT.

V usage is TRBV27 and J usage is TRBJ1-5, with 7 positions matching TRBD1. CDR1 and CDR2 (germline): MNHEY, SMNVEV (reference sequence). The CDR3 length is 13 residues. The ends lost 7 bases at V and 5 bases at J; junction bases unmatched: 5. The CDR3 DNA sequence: TGTGCCAGCACGGACAGGAGGGATCAGCCCCAGCATTTT. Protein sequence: CASTDRRDQPQHF.